This T cell receptor beta chain emerged from a study of CD8+CD57+ T cells in acquired aplastic anemia. Whole-study context: Recorded DNA amounts for sorted CD4+ and CD8+ cells had an average of around 3.5 ug. An average of about 10.8 million reads for CD4+ cells was obtained from healthy donors. Study outcomes and limitations: CD8+ Simpson's diversity showed no significant patient-control difference. Almost 30 shared CD8+ CDR3s appeared highly expressed within patients' immunodominant clones.

CDR3 length: 15 residues. The trim removed 6 bases at V and 3 bases at J, leaving 7 bases unmatched. Turning to this clonotype: What it recognizes is unknown.

Both TCR beta VDJ combination and CDR3 sequence profiling were carried out. Genomic DNA was the template for this profiling. TCRdb processed the reads anew with MiXCR; each CDR3 protein has one entry. The profile shows about 220,000 distinct CDR3 sequences, roughly 35% of them singletons. Sequencing was done on a sample of sorted CD4+, CD8+, or CD8+CD57+ T cells (not recorded which) from PBMCs. V usage is TRBV12-3 or TRBV12-4 and J usage is TRBJ2-7; 11 bases match TRBD1. This receptor was taken from a human donor in good health, serving as a control. DNA of the CDR3: TGTGCCAGCAGGGACGGGACAGGGGGGAACTACGAGCAGTACTTC. It encodes CASRDGTGGNYEQYF.